This T cell receptor (beta chain) was observed in a study of cytotoxic CD8 clonotypes in ibrutinib-treated CLL. Study results and limitations: Clonality went higher at ibrutinib response and then dropped back toward baseline at progression. Exceeding age-matched healthy donors, baseline clonality also tracked the counts of circulating CD8+ T cells. Public clonotypes (which were uncommon) either contracted or remained stable on treatment.

A remark on this clone: Its cognate antigen is unknown.

Produced via immunoSEQ multiplex PCR; TCRdb's table is partial and in-frame only. The sample carries about 330,000 clones, 67% recorded once. Trimming stripped 3 bases from V and 4 bases from J, with 8 bases between. This CDR3 comprises 13 residues. The germline V gene has CDR1 MDHEN and CDR2 SYDVKM. The chain couples TRBV28 to TRBJ2-3, with D perhaps matching TRBD1 (6 bases). The sample was PBMCs, taken after 36 months of ibrutinib treatment. The source is a human donor with chronic lymphocytic leukemia. The CDR3 DNA reads as TGTGCCAGCAGTTTCAGGGGACCAGATACGCAGTATTTT. Translated, it gives CASSFRGPDTQYF.